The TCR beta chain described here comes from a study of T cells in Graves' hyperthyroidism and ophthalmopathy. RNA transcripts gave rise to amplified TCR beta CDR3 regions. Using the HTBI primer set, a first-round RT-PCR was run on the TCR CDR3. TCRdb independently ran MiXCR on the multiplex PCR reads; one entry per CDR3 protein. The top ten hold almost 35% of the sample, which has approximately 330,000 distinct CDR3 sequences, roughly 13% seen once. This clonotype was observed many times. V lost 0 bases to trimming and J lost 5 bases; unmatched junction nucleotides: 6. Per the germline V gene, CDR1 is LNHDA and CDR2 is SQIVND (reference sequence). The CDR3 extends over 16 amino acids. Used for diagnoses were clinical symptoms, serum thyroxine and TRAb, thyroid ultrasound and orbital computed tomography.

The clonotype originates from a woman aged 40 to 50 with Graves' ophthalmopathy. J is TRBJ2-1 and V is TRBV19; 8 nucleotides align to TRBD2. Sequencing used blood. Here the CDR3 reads CASSIESGSRNNEQFF. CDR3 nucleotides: TGTGCCAGTAGTATAGAAAGCGGGAGTCGTAACAATGAGCAGTTCTTC.